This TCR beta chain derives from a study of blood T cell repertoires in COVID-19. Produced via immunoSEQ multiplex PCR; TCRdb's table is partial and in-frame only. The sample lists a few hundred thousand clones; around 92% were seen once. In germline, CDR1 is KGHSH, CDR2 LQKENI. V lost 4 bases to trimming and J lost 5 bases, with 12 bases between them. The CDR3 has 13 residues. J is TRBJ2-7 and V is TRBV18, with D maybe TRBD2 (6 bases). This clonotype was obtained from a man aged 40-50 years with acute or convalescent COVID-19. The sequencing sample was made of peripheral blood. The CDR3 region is CASSLSPGDEQYF. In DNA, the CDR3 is TGTGCCAGCTCACTTAGCCCGGGGGACGAGCAGTACTTC.